This TCR beta chain appears in the sequencing data of a study of T cells after yellow fever vaccination. The study made its TCR cDNA through 5'RACE template switching. That step introduced a universal primer site along with UMIs. TCRdb passed the 5' RACE reads through MiXCR, listing each CDR3 protein once. Seen here are 350,000 to 450,000 distinct CDR3 sequences, roughly 6.2% observed once, and the top ten hold over 14%. The germline gives CDR1 SGHRS, CDR2 YFSETQ. The length of the CDR3 is 15 residues. Trimming stripped 1 base from V and 0 bases from J, with 8 bases between. This clonotype was counted at least ten times.

The chain has TRBV5-1 and TRBJ2-1; D is perhaps TRBD2 (5 bases). This clonotype was sampled from a man aged 30-40 years who received the YFV17D yellow fever vaccine. Sequenced material: PBMCs, taken 5 days after the yellow fever booster vaccination. Written as DNA, the CDR3 is TGCGCCAGCAGCTTGAAAACTAGCTCCTACAATGAGCAGTTCTTC. Translating gives CASSLKTSSYNEQFF.